The TCR beta chain described here comes from a study of blood T cell repertoires in COVID-19. About the study: Specimens from acute and convalescent COVID-19 originated in the United States, Italy and Spain. T cells, B-cell-depleted T cells, or PBMCs supplied cDNA or gDNA.

This CDR3 has 16 amino acids. V was pared by 3 bases and J by 5 bases, with 12 bases of the junction left unmatched. CDR1 SGHVS and CDR2 FQNEAQ come from the germline V gene. TCRdb's copy holds only in-frame clones and misses some; the assay was immunoSEQ multiplex PCR. The table shows around 320,000 clones, with roughly 85% occurring only once. The count of this clone is one. The sequence was obtained from a human donor in a cohort sampled during active COVID-19. Sequenced sample: peripheral blood. The chain uses TRBV7-8 and TRBJ1-1, with TRBD1 matching 7 bases. In nucleotides, the CDR3 is TGTGCCAGCAGCTTCCGCGCAGCAGGGGGTCTTACTGAAGCTTTCTTT. Its translation: CASSFRAAGGLTEAFF.